This T cell receptor beta chain was retrieved from a study of early T cells in non-severe SARS-CoV-2 infection. As for the study in general: Sequencing used unsorted whole-blood bulk RNA, so chains lack pairing. Study results and limitations: Database matching using VDJdb favored anti-spike CD8 responses, with private and CD4 specificities left missing.

Attachment of unique molecular identifiers to individual cDNA molecules was performed. TCRdb re-called the 5' RACE reads through MiXCR, storing one row per CDR3 protein. The table shows tens of thousands of distinct CDR3 sequences, with more than 10% occurring only once. The CDR3 has 14 residues. CDR1 and CDR2 (germline): WNHNN, SYGVQD (reference sequence). The V gene end was trimmed by 4 bases and the J gene end by 7 bases; junction bases not matched to a gene: 3. This clonotype appeared many times. Its specificity is not known. The source is an adult who was a healthcare worker with PCR-confirmed SARS-CoV-2 infection or an uninfected control (not recorded which). The donor label of this sample is uncertain. The chain is built from TRBV10-1 and TRBJ1-6, with 8 bases aligning to TRBD1. Specimen: whole blood, collected at baseline. CDR3 in amino acids: CASSARTGNSPLHF. As DNA, the CDR3 is TGCGCCAGCAGTGCACGGACAGGGAATTCACCCCTCCACTTT.